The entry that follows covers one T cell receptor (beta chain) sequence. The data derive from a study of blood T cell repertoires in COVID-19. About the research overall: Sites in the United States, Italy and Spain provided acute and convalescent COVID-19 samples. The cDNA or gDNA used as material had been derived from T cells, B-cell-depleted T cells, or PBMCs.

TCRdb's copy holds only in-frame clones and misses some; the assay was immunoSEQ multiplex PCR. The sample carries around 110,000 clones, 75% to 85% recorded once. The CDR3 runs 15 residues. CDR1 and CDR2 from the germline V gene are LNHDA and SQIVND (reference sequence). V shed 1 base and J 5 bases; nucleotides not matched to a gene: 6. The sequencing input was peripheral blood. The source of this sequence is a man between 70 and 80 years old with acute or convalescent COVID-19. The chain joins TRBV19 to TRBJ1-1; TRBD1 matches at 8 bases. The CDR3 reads CASSIAQTGVTEAFF. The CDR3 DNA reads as TGTGCCAGTAGTATAGCCCAGACAGGGGTGACTGAAGCTTTCTTT. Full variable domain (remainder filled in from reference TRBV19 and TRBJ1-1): DGGITQSPKYLFRKEGQNVTLSCEQNLNHDAMYWYRQDPGQGLRLIYYSQIVNDFQKGDIAEGYSVSREKKESFPLTVTSAQKNPTAFYLCASSIAQTGVTEAFFGQGTRLTVV.